This T cell receptor (beta chain) was recovered during a study of blood T cell repertoires in COVID-19. Overall study: From the United States, Italy and Spain came samples of acute and convalescent COVID-19. The analysed material was cDNA or gDNA that came from T cells, B-cell-depleted T cells, or PBMCs.

As originally analysed: Quantification of nucleated cells was approximated via reference gene primer amplification. Here immunoSEQ multiplex PCR was the method, and the copy in TCRdb shows in-frame clones only, minus some. Clone size and the V and J calls come from that table; the DNA yielded D and trimming. The sample includes approximately 17,000 clones, about 88% of them seen just once. Germline CDR1 and CDR2: LGHDT and YNNKEL (reference sequence). The V segment lost 1 base and the J segment 7 bases; nucleotides outside the gene matches: 4. The CDR3 length is 15 residues. V usage is TRBV3-1 (or the pseudogene TRBV3-2) and J usage is TRBJ2-1; the match to TRBD2 covers 10 bases. Specimen: peripheral blood. The TCR originated in a man between 60 and 70 years old with acute or convalescent COVID-19. The CDR3 DNA sequence: TGTGCCAGCAGCCAAGGGTTTAGCGGGGGGAATGAGCAGTTCTTC. It yields the protein CASSQGFSGGNEQFF.